These 14 T cell receptor beta chains originate from one sample sequenced in a study of regulatory T cells in long-lasting Graves disease (TCRdb year 2021). The library was made by multiplex PCR. The instrument was an Illumina HiSeq 4000. To build TCR beta libraries, CDR3 regions were amplified by Arm-PCR using iRepertoire HTBI primers. Using fastp at Q25 and MiXCR, TCRdb reprocessed the public reads and kept productive beta chains. Identical CDR3 protein sequences are pooled into one entry, listed with their most common genes and DNA. The sample yields 300,000 to 400,000 distinct CDR3 sequences; approximately 15% were counted once. The top ten clones comprise 25% to 30% of the sample. The time point label for this specimen denotes: newly diagnosed GD, antithyroid drugs for less than 3 months. For both TCR sequencing and RNA sequencing, RNA was extracted from PBMCs in TRIzol. Another study also made use of these data, one on T cells in Graves' hyperthyroidism and ophthalmopathy.

The sequencing here drew on peripheral blood mononuclear cells (PBMCs), taken at new diagnosis, from a patient treated with antithyroid drugs. All receptors come from a man between 40 and 49 years old with Graves disease. Donor details come from another sample of the same person, matched by shared clones.

This clonotype came up many times. This chain joins TRBV7-9 and TRBJ2-7; D is undetermined. CDR3 size: 14 residues. With 3 bases removed from V and 1 base from J, the gap between germline ends came to 10 bases. In germline, CDR1 is SEHNR, CDR2 FQNEAQ (reference sequence). The CDR3 DNA sequence: TGTGCCAGCAGCTTGCTTCAGGAGTCCTACGAGCAGTACTTC. Translated: CASSLLQESYEQYF.

This clonotype showed up many times. The V and J genes are TRBV5-1 and TRBJ2-5; tentative D call: TRBD1 (6 bases). Germline CDR1 is SGHRS and CDR2 is YFSETQ. The CDR3 has 14 amino acids. V lost 4 bases to trimming and J lost 0 bases, with 10 bases between them. This CDR3 is CASSTGQYQETQYF. In nucleotides, the CDR3 is TGCGCCAGCAGCACTGGACAGTACCAAGAGACCCAGTACTTC.

This chain joins TRBV7-9 and TRBJ2-3; TRBD1 or TRBD2 may be the D gene (5 bases each). CDR3 size: 16 residues. V lost 5 bases to trimming and J lost 6 bases, with 21 bases between them. Germline V gene lookup returns CDR1 SEHNR and CDR2 FQNEAQ (reference sequence). The CDR3 loop is CASSRNRDGVTDTQYF. The CDR3 DNA follows: TGTGCCAGCAGCAGGAACCGGGACGGGGTCACCGATACGCAGTATTTT.

This clonotype was counted ten times or more. The rearrangement joins TRBV15 to TRBJ2-7; D may be TRBD1 or TRBD2 (5 bases each). This CDR3 has 14 amino acids. Looked up from germline, CDR1 is LNHNV and CDR2 is YYDKDF (reference sequence). The ends were cut back, 1 base at V and 6 bases at J, with 13 bases in the middle. CDR3 sequence reads: CATSRVQGPLEQYF. The CDR3, as DNA: TGTGCCACCAGCAGAGTGCAGGGACCTCTCGAGCAGTACTTC. Variable domain in full (rest from reference TRBV15 and TRBJ2-7): DAMVIQNPRYQVTQFGKPVTLSCSQTLNHNVMYWYQQKSSQAPKLLFHYYDKDFNNEADTPDNFQSRRPNTSFCFLDIRSPGLGDTAMYLCATSRVQGPLEQYFGPGTRLTVT.

There are many counts of this clonotype. This rearrangement joins TRBV28 to TRBJ2-1; D is undetermined. Trimming stripped 10 bases from V and 0 bases from J, with 13 bases between. Germline-derived CDR1 and CDR2 are MDHEN and SYDVKM. The CDR3 has 14 amino acids. CDR3 DNA: TGTGCCACCGACGACGGTAGCTCCTACAATGAGCAGTTCTTC. Its translation is CATDDGSSYNEQFF.

This clonotype appeared many times. The chain carries TRBV28 and TRBJ2-1, with 7 bases matching TRBD1. Germline V lookup: CDR1 MDHEN, CDR2 SYDVKM. CDR3 length: 14 amino acids. Trimming cost V 5 bases and J 1 base; bases outside gene matches: 2. CDR3 loop: CASSVTGSYNEQFF. CDR3 nucleotide sequence: TGTGCCAGCAGTGTGACAGGGTCCTACAATGAGCAGTTCTTC.

This clonotype was observed a handful of times. The V gene is TRBV9, the J gene TRBJ1-6; 7 nucleotides line up with TRBD1. With 3 bases clipped from V and 4 bases from J, the junction kept 4 bases outside the gene matches. Per the germline V gene, CDR1 is SGDLS and CDR2 is YYNGEE. The CDR3 is made up of 15 amino acids. The CDR3 DNA sequence: TGTGCCAGCAGCGGAGGGACAGAATATAATTCACCCCTCCACTTT. Translation gives CASSGGTEYNSPLHF.

This clonotype has at least ten counts. The J gene is TRBJ1-2, the V gene TRBV9, with TRBD1 matching 9 bases. CDR3 length: 13 amino acids. V was clipped by 3 bases and J by 4 bases; unmatched bases: 1. Looked up from germline, CDR1 is SGDLS and CDR2 is YYNGEE. The CDR3 bases are TGTGCCAGCAGCGAGACAGGGGGCTATGGCTACACCTTC. Translated, it gives CASSETGGYGYTF.

This clonotype was picked up many times. V and J are TRBV20-1 and TRBJ2-7; 10 bases line up with TRBD1. Germline V gives CDR1 DFQATT, CDR2 SNEGSKA (reference sequence). This CDR3 contains 16 residues. V was clipped by 5 bases and J by 4 bases; unmatched bases: 14. CDR3 DNA sequence: TGCAGTGCTCGATCCCAGGGACAGGGGCATTGGTACGAGCAGTACTTC. Translation gives CSARSQGQGHWYEQYF.

CDR3 nucleotide sequence: TGCGCCAGCAGCTTGGTAGGGACAGTCGACGAGCAGTACTTC. It translates to CASSLVGTVDEQYF. The chain uses TRBV5-1 and TRBJ2-7; 7 nucleotides align to TRBD1. Germline assignment: CDR1 SGHRS and CDR2 YFSETQ. This CDR3 region has 14 residues. V lost 0 bases to trimming and J lost 5 bases; unmatched junction nucleotides: 5. The complete variable domain, with remaining parts taken from reference TRBV5-1 and TRBJ2-7, reads KAGVTQTPRYLIKTRGQQVTLSCSPISGHRSVSWYQQTPGQGLQFLFEYFSETQRNKGNFPGRFSGRQFSNSRSEMNVSTLELGDSALYLCASSLVGTVDEQYFGPGTRLTVT.

The rearrangement uses TRBV11-3 and TRBJ2-2; 16 bases agree with TRBD2. The length of the CDR3 is 18 residues. J gave up 3 bases and V 4 bases, and 5 bases lay outside the gene matches. Germline loops: CDR1 SGHNT, CDR2 YENEEA. In nucleotides, the CDR3 is TGTGCCAGCAGCTCCCCGGGACTAGCGGGGGGGTACACCGGGGAGCTGTTTTTT. Its translation: CASSSPGLAGGYTGELFF.

V gene TRBV28 combines with J gene TRBJ1-5, with no clear D. The CDR3 extends over 15 amino acids. The ends were cut back, 3 bases at V and 3 bases at J, with 12 bases in the middle. CDR1 is MDHEN and CDR2 is SYDVKM in the germline V gene. The CDR3 region has the DNA TGTGCCAGCAGTTTGGTCCAAAAAACCAATCAGCCCCAGCATTTT. The encoded protein is CASSLVQKTNQPQHF.

This clonotype was observed at least ten times. The J gene is TRBJ1-6, the V gene TRBV20-1; 7 bases are a match to TRBD1. V was clipped by 4 bases and J by 7 bases; unmatched bases: 4. The CDR3 has 13 amino acids. Germline V lookup: CDR1 DFQATT, CDR2 SNEGSKA (reference sequence). The CDR3 reads CSAIRTGNSPLHF. The CDR3, as DNA: TGCAGTGCTATTAGGACAGGCAATTCACCCCTCCACTTT.

This clonotype was recorded many times. The chain carries TRBV6-1 and TRBJ2-3; D unclear. In germline, CDR1 is MNHNS, CDR2 SASEGT. V was shortened by 5 bases and J by 0 bases, with 15 bases between the two germline ends. This CDR3 is 16 amino acids long. This CDR3 is CASSSQTYTSTDTQYF. As DNA, the CDR3 is TGTGCCAGCAGTAGCCAAACATATACCAGCACAGATACGCAGTATTTT.